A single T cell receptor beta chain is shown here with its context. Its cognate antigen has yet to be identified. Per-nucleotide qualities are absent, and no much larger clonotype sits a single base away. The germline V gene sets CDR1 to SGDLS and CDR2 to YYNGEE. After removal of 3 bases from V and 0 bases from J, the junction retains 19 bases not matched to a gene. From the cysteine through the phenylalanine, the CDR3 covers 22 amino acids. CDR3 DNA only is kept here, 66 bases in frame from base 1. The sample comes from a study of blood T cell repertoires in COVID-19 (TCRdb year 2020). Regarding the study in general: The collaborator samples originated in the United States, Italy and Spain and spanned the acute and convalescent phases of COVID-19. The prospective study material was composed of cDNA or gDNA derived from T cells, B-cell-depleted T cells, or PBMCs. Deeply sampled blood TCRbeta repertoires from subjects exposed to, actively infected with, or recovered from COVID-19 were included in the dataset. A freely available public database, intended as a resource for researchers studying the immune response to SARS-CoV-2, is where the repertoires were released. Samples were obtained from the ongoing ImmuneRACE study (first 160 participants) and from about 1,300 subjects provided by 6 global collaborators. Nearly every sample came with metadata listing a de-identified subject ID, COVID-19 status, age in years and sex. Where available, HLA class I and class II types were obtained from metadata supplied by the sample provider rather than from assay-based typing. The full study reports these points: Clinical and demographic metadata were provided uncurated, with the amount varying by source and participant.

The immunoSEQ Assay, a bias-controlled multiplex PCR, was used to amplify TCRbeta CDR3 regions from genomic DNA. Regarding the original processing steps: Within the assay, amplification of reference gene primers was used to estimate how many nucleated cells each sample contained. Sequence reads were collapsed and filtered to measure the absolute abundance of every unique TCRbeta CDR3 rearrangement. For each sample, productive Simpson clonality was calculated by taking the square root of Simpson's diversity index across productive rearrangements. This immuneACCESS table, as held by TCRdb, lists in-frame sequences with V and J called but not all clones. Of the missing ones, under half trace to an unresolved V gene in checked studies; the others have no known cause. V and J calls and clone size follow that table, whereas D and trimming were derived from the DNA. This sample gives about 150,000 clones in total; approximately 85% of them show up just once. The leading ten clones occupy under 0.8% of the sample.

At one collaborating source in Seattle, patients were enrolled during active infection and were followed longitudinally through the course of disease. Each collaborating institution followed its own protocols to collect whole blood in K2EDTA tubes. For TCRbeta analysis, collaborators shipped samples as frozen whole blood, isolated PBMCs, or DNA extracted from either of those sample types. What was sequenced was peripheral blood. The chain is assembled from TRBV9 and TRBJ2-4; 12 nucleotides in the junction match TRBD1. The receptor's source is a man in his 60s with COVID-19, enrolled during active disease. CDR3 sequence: CASSAGTGGDSRGLLAKNIQYF. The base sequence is TGTGCCAGCAGCGCTGGGACAGGGGGCGATTCGAGGGGATTACTAGCCAAAAACATTCAGTACTTC. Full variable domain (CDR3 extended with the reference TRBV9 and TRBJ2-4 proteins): DSGVTQTPKHLITATGQRVTLRCSPRSGDLSVYWYQQSLDQGLQFLIQYYNGEERAKGNILERFSAQQFPDLHSELNLSSLELGDSALYFCASSAGTGGDSRGLLAKNIQYFGAGTRLSVL.